Presented here are 4 T cell receptor beta chains from one specimen sequenced in a study of cytomegalovirus exposure and HLA in healthy donors. The primer mix had 60 Vbeta and 13 Jbeta primers. Clones were sequenced by immunoSEQ multiplex PCR, and TCRdb holds only the in-frame ones, with some missing. The repertoire holds about 160,000 clones, with around 74% as singletons. The source material was PBMCs. All receptors derive from a female donor in good health and CMV-seronegative.

V usage is TRBV5-1 and J usage is TRBJ2-7, with D possibly matching TRBD2 (6 bases). In germline, CDR1 is SGHRS, CDR2 YFSETQ. V lost 5 bases to trimming and J lost 6 bases, with 15 bases between them. This CDR3 is 13 amino acids long. CDR3 coding DNA: TGCGCCAGCAGGGGGGGATCATGGGGCGAGCAGTACTTC. Its translation is CASRGGSWGEQYF.

For this clone: The same CDR3 arises from other DNA sequences in this sample as well. V and J are TRBV30 and TRBJ1-5; TRBD1 might be the D (5 bases). The CDR3 spans 14 residues. Germline-derived CDR1 and CDR2 are GTSNPN and SVGIG (reference sequence). Trimming shortened V by 3 bases and J by 4 bases, and 13 bases separated the two germline ends. CDR3 sequence (DNA): TGTGCCTGGAGCGTCGGCGGGGGGAATCAGCCCCAGCATTTT. It specifies CAWSVGGGNQPQHF.

The chain uses TRBV6-5 and TRBJ1-2, with D possibly being TRBD1 (6 bases). V dropped 0 bases and J dropped 5 bases, with 13 bases sitting between them. The CDR3 spans 15 residues. The germline gives CDR1 MNHEY, CDR2 SVGAGI. In DNA, the CDR3 is TGTGCCAGCAGTTACTCGTATGACAGGCTTTATGGCTACACCTTC. Translation gives CASSYSYDRLYGYTF.

The rearrangement uses TRBV25-1 and TRBJ1-2; the D gene is possibly TRBD1 (5 bases). Germline loops: CDR1 MGHDK, CDR2 SYGVNS. This CDR3 is 17 amino acids long. V was shortened by 0 bases and J by 5 bases, with 19 bases between the two germline ends. Written as DNA, the CDR3 is TGTGCCAGCAGTGAATATAATAGGGGCTTTGGGTCTTATGGCTACACCTTC. Its translation is CASSEYNRGFGSYGYTF.